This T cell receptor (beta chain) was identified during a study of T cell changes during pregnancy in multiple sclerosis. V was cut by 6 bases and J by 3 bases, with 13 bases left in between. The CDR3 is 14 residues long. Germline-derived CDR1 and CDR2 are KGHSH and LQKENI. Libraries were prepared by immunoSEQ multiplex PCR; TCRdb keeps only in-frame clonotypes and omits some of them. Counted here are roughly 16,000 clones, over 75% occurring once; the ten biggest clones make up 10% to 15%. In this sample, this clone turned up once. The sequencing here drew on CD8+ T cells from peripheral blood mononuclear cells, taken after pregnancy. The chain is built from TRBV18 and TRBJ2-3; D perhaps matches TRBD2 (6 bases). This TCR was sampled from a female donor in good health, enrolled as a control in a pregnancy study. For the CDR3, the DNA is TGTGCCAGCTCGCAACCGACTAGAACAGATACGCAGTATTTT. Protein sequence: CASSQPTRTDTQYF.